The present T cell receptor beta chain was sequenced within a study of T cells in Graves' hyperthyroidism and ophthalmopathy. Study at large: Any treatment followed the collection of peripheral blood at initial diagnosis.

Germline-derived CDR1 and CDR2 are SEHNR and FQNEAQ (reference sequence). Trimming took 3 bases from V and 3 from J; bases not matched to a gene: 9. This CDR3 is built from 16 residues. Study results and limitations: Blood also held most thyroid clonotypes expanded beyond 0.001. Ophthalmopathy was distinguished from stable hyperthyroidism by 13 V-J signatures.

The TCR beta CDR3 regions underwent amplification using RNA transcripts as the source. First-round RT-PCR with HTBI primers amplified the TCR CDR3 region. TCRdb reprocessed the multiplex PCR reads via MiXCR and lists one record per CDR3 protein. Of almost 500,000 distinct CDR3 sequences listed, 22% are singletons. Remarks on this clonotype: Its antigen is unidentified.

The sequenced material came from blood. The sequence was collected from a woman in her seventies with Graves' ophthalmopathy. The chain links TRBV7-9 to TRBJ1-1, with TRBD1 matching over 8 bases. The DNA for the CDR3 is TGTGCCAGCAGCTTTGGACAGGGTTGGCTGTACACTGAAGCTTTCTTT. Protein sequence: CASSFGQGWLYTEAFF. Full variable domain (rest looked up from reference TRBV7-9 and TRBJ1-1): DTGVSQNPRHKITKRGQNVTFRCDPISEHNRLYWYRQTLGQGPEFLTYFQNEAQLEKSRLLSDRFSAERPKGSFSTLEIQRTEQGDSAMYLCASSFGQGWLYTEAFFGQGTRLTVV.